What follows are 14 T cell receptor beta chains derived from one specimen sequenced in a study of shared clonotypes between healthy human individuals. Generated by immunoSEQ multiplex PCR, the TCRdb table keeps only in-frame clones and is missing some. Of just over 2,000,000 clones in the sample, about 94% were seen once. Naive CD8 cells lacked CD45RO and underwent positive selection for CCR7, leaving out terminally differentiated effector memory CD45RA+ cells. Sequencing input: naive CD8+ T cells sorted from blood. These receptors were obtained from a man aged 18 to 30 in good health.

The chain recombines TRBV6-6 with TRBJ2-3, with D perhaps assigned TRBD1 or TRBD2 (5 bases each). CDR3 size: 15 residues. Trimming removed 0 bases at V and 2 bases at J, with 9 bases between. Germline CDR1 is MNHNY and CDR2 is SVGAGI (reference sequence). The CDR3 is CASSYSGPLTDTQYF. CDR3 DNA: TGTGCCAGCAGTTACTCGGGACCGCTCACAGATACGCAGTATTTT.

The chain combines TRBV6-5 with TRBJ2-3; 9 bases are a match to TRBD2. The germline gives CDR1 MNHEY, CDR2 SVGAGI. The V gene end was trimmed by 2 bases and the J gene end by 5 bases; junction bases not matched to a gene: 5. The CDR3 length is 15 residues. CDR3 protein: CASSYGTSSQDTQYF. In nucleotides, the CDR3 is TGTGCCAGCAGTTACGGGACTAGCTCACAAGATACGCAGTATTTT.

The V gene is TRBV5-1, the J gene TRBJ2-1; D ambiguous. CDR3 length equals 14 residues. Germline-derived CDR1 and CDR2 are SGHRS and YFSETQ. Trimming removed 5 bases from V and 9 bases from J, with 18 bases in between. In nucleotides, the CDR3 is TGCGCCAGCAGGGAAGAAGGGCGGTATGGTGAGCAGTTCTTC. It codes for CASREEGRYGEQFF.

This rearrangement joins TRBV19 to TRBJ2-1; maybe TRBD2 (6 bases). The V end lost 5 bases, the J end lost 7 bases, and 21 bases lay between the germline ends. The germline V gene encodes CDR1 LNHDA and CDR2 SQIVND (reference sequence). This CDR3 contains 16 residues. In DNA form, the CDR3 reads TGTGCCAGTAGTCCCGTCGCGGCGGGATTTGTAAATGAGCAGTTCTTC. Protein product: CASSPVAAGFVNEQFF.

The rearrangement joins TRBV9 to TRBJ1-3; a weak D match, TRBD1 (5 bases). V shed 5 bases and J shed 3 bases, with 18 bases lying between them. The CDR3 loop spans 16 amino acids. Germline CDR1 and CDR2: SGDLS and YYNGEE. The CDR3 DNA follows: TGTGCCAGCAGTCTTGGAACCGGGACGGATGGAAACACCATATATTTT. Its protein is CASSLGTGTDGNTIYF.

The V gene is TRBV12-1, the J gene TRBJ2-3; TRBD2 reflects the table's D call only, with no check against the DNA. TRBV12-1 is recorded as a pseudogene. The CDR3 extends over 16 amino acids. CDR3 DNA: TGTGCCAGCAGCGACCGGGCTAGCGGGATAACAGATACGCAGTATTTT. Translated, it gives CASSDRASGITDTQYF.

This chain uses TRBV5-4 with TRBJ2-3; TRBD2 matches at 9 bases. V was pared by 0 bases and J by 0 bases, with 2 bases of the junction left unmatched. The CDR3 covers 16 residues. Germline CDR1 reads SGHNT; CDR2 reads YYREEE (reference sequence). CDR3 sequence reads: CASSLGAGGSTDTQYF. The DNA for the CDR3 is TGTGCCAGCAGCTTGGGTGCGGGAGGGAGCACAGATACGCAGTATTTT.

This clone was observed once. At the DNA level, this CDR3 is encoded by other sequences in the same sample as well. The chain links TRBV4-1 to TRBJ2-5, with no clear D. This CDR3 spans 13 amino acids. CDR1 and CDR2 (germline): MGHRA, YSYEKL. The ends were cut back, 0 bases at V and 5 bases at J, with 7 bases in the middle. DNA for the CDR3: TGCGCCAGCAGCCAAGATATAGAGGAGACCCAGTACTTC. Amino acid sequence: CASSQDIEETQYF.

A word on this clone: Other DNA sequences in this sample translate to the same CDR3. The CDR3 sequence: CASSYDSGYEQYF. DNA of the CDR3: TGTGCCAGCAGTTACGACAGTGGCTACGAGCAGTACTTC. This chain links TRBV6-5 with TRBJ2-7, with D possibly matching TRBD1 (5 bases). Per germline, CDR1 MNHEY and CDR2 SVGAGI. The V and J ends lost 2 bases and 3 bases respectively, with 8 bases between them. This CDR3 region has 13 residues.

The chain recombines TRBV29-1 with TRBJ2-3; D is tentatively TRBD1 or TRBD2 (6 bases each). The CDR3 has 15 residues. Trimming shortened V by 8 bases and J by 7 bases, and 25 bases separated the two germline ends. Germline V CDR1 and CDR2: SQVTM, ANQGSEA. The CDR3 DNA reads TGCAGCTCTATACCTGGGGGGCAGGGAGTGAATACGCAGTATTTT. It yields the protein CSSIPGGQGVNTQYF.

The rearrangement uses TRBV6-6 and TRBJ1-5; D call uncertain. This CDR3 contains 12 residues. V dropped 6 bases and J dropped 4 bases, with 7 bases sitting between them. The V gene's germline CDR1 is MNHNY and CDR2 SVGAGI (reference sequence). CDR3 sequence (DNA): TGTGCCAGCAGACTCTTTAATCAGCCCCAGCATTTT. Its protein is CASRLFNQPQHF.

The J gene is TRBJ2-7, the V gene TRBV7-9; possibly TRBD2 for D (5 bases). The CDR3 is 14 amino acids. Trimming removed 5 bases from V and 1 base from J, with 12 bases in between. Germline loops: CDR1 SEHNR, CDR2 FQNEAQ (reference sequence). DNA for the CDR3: TGTGCCAGCAGCCCCGAGGGTCTTTCCTACGAGCAGTACTTC. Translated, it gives CASSPEGLSYEQYF.

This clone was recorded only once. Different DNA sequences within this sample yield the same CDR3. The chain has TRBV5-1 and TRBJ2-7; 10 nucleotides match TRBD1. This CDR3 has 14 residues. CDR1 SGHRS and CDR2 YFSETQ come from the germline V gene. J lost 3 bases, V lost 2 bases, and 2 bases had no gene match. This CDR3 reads CASSLRTGGYEQYF. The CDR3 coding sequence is TGCGCCAGCAGCTTAAGGACAGGGGGCTACGAGCAGTACTTC.

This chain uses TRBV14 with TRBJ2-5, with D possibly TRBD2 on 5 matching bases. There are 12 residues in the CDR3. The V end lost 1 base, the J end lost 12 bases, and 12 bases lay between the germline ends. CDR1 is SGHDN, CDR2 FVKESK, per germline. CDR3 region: CASSQGQAVEYF. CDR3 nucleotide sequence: TGTGCCAGCAGCCAAGGCCAAGCGGTCGAGTACTTC.